This T cell receptor beta chain was identified in a study of cytomegalovirus exposure and HLA in healthy donors. 60 Vbeta and 13 Jbeta primers were used in PCR. TCRdb's copy holds only in-frame clones and misses some; the assay was immunoSEQ multiplex PCR. This sample's table reports around 110,000 clones. The V gene's germline CDR1 is SGDLS and CDR2 YYNGEE. The CDR3 runs 15 residues. Trimming cost V 2 bases and J 11 bases; bases outside gene matches: 7. The rearrangement joins TRBV9 to TRBJ1-6, with 10 bases identical to TRBD1. This TCR derives from a man aged 30 to 39 in good health and CMV-seronegative. The sequencing input was PBMCs. The CDR3 bases are TGTGCCAGCAGCGTTTTTGGGACAGGGGAAACACCCCTCCACTTT. Its translation is CASSVFGTGETPLHF.